Listed below are T cell receptor beta chains from one sample, sequenced in a study of T-cell memory formation after mild COVID-19. From the 5' RACE reads, TCRdb called clonotypes with MiXCR, one entry per CDR3 protein. Found here are roughly 610,000 distinct CDR3 sequences, roughly a sixth of them singletons; the top ten hold approximately 8.1%. Sequencing was done on a sample of PBMCs or a T cell subset sorted from them (not recorded which). Receptors were obtained from an adult woman who had mild COVID-19 (a few samples of this study predate the infection). Cell type and time point are not known. CDR3s include the opening cysteine and the closing phenylalanine or tryptophan. A D gene is named only where the DNA matches it firmly. Some rows mark clone size as missing; the rest say once, few, many or name a class of expanded clone.

cdr3_nt | cdr3_aa | clone_size | j_call | v_call | d_call
TGCGCCAGCAGCTTGGGACTGAGACAGGGGGGTCAAGAGACCCAGTACTTC | CASSLGLRQGGQETQYF | few | TRBJ2-5 | TRBV5-1 | TRBD1
TGTGCCAGCAGCTTAATCCCCCTGTCCAAAAACATTCAGTACTTC | CASSLIPLSKNIQYF | few | TRBJ2-4 | TRBV11-2 | .
TGTGCCATCAGTGATGGACCCATTCAGCCCCAGCATTTT | CAISDGPIQPQHF | . | TRBJ1-5 | TRBV10-3 | .
TGTGCCAGCAGCTTAGGCCTGCTGAACACTGAAGCTTTCTTT | CASSLGLLNTEAFF | few | TRBJ1-1 | TRBV7-6 | .
TGCAGTGCTACCCAAACGACAGGGGTCTATGGCTACACCTTC | CSATQTTGVYGYTF | many | TRBJ1-2 | TRBV20-1 | TRBD1
TGCAGTGCTAGCGTCCCTAGCGGAACCTACGAGCAGTACTTC | CSASVPSGTYEQYF | few | TRBJ2-7 | TRBV20-1 | TRBD2
TGCAGTGCTAGGCGGGACAGATCCCTCTATACCTACAATGAGCAGTTCTTC | CSARRDRSLYTYNEQFF | few | TRBJ2-1 | TRBV20-1 | .
TGCGCCAGCAGCCAAGTGTCACAGGGGAATTTTTCCCCCTATGGCTACACCTTC | CASSQVSQGNFSPYGYTF | . | TRBJ1-2 | TRBV4-1 | TRBD1
TGTGCCAGCATAACGGGGGGGGCGCAAGAGACCCAGTACTTC | CASITGGAQETQYF | . | TRBJ2-5 | TRBV12-3/TRBV12-4 | TRBD2
TGCGCCAGCAGCCAACGCAGGGAAGCTGCGTACGAGCAGTACTTC | CASSQRREAAYEQYF | few | TRBJ2-7 | TRBV4-3 | .